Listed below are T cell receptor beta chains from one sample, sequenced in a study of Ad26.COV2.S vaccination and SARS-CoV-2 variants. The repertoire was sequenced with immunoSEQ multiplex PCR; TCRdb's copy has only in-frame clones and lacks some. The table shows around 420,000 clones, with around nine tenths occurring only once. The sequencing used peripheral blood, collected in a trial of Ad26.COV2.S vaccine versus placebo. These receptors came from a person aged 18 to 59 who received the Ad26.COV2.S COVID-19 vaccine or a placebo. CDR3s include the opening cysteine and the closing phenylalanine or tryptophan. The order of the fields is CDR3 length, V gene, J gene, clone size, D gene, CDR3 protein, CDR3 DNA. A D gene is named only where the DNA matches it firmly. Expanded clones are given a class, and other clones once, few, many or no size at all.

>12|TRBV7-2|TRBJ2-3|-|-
CASSQNTDTQYF
TGTGCCAGCAGCCAGAACACAGATACGCAGTATTTT
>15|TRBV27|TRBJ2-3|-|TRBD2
CASSAGGRVIDTQYF
TGTGCCAGCAGCGCGGGGGGTCGAGTCATAGATACGCAGTATTTT
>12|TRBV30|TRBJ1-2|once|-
CAWSAPWGGYTF
TGTGCCTGGAGTGCCCCTTGGGGCGGCTACACCTTC
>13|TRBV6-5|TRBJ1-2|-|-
CASRRGPSYGYTF
TGTGCCAGCAGAAGGGGTCCTAGCTATGGCTACACCTTC
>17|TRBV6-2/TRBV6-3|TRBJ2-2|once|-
CASSYFFRAPQHGELFF
TGTGCCAGCAGTTACTTTTTCAGGGCCCCTCAACACGGGGAGCTGTTTTTT
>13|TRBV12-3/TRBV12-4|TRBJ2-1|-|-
CASSFFGGSEQFF
TGTGCCAGCAGTTTTTTCGGGGGCAGTGAGCAGTTCTTC
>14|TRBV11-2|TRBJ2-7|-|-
CASSLVVRSYEQYF
TGTGCCAGCAGCTTAGTGGTCAGATCCTACGAGCAGTACTTC
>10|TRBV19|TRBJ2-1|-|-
CASRDSSWFF
TGTGCCAGTAGAGACAGTTCATGGTTCTTC
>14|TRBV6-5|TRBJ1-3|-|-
CASMGGPSGNTIYF
TGTGCCAGCATGGGGGGACCCTCTGGAAACACCATATATTTT
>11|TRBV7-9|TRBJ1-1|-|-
CASSLAQEAFF
TGTGCCAGCAGCTTAGCGCAGGAAGCTTTCTTT
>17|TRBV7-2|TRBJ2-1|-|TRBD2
CASSFLYRTSRNNEQFF
TGTGCCAGCAGCTTTTTGTACCGGACTAGCAGGAACAATGAGCAGTTCTTC
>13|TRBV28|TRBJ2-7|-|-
CASSLSGTYEQYF
TGTGCCAGCAGTTTAAGCGGTACCTACGAGCAGTACTTC
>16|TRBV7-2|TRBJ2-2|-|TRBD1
CASSLAFRGRVGELFF
TGTGCCAGCAGCTTAGCTTTCAGGGGGCGGGTCGGGGAGCTGTTTTTT
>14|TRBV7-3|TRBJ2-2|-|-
CASAVGSNTGELFF
TGTGCCTCAGCCGTGGGGTCAAACACCGGGGAGCTGTTTTTT
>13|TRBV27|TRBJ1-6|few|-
CASSSRYNSPLHF
TGTGCCAGCAGTTCGCGTTATAATTCACCCCTCCACTTT
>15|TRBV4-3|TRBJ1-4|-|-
CASSQVAGSGEKLFF
TGCGCCAGCAGCCAAGTGGCAGGCTCTGGTGAAAAACTGTTTTTT
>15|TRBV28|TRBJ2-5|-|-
CASSPTGTGQETQYF
TGTGCCAGCAGCCCGACAGGGACTGGCCAAGAGACCCAGTACTTC
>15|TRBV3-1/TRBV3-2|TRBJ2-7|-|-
CASSQVWGGKDEQYF
TGTGCCAGCAGCCAAGTCTGGGGGGGCAAAGACGAGCAGTACTTC
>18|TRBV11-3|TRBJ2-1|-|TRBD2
CASSLFSGGPSSYNEQFF
TGTGCCAGCAGCTTGTTTAGCGGGGGCCCTAGCTCCTACAATGAGCAGTTCTTC
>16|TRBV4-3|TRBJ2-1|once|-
CASSQDEGFPDHEQFF
TGCGCCAGCAGCCAAGATGAGGGCTTCCCGGACCATGAGCAGTTCTTC